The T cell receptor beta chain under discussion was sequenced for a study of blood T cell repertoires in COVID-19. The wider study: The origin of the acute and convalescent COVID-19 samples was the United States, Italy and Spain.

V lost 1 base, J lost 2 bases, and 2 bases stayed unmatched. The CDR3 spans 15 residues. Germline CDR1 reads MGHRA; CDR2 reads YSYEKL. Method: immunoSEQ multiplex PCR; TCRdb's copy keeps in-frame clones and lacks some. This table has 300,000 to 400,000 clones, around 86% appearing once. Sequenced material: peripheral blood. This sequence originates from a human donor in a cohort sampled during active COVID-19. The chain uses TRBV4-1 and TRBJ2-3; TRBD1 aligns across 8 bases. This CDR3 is CASSQGDRFTDTQYF. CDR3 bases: TGCGCCAGCAGCCAAGGGGACAGGTTCACAGATACGCAGTATTTT.